This T cell receptor beta chain was found in a study of cytomegalovirus exposure and HLA in healthy donors. For the study at large: Caucasian-associated ancestry cluster membership applied to approximately 81% of around 400 genotyped donors. Findings and caveats of the study: In a later analysis, at a false discovery rate of 0.05, some 17,000 TCR beta sequences were associated with HLA alleles.

The PCR made use of 60 Vbeta and 13 Jbeta primers. TCRdb keeps only in-frame clones here, not all; method: immunoSEQ multiplex PCR. The sample shows about 140,000 clones, 72% of them seen only once. This clone turned up a few times. Its antigen is still unknown. The CDR3 loop spans 14 amino acids. CDR1 and CDR2 from the germline V gene are MNHEY and SVGAGI. V shed 4 bases and J shed 7 bases, with 13 bases lying between them. The V gene is TRBV6-5, the J gene TRBJ1-4; tentative D call: TRBD1 (6 bases). The sequence derives from a man aged 40-50 years in good health and CMV-seronegative. The specimen sequenced was PBMCs. In nucleotides, the CDR3 is TGTGCCAGCAGTTCAGACAGGTTGGGTGAAAAACTGTTTTTT. This gives the protein CASSSDRLGEKLFF.